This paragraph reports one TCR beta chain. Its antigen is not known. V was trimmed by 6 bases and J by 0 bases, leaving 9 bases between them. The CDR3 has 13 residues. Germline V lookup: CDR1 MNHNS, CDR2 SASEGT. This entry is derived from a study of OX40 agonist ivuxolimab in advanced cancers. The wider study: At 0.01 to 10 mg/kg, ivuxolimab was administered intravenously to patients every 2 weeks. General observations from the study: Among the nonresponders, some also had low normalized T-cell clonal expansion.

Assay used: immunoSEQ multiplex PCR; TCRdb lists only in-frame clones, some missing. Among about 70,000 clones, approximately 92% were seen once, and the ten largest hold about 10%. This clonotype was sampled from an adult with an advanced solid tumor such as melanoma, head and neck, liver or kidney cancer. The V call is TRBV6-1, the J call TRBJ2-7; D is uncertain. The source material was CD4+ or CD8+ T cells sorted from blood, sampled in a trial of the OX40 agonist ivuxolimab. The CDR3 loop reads CASRPSSSYEQYF. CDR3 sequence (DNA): TGTGCCAGCAGGCCTTCGAGCTCCTACGAGCAGTACTTC.